This entry lists 19 T cell receptor beta chains sequenced from one sample in a study of T cell responses to AZD1222 COVID-19 vaccine. The repertoire was sequenced with immunoSEQ multiplex PCR; TCRdb's copy has only in-frame clones and lacks some. Of 150,000 to 180,000 clones in the sample, around nine tenths were seen once. The sample consisted of peripheral blood, taken after recovery from COVID-19. The receptors were gathered from an adult who had recovered from COVID-19.

The rearrangement joins TRBV20-1 to TRBJ1-4; 7 nucleotides match TRBD1. The CDR3 runs to 14 residues. J lost 7 bases, V lost 6 bases, and 11 bases had no gene match. In germline, CDR1 is DFQATT, CDR2 SNEGSKA (reference sequence). The CDR3 nucleotides are TGCAGTGCAAGTCCCCAGGGGGTTGTTGAAAAACTGTTTTTT. This sequence encodes CSASPQGVVEKLFF.

This clone was recorded only once. The rearrangement links TRBV6-6 to TRBJ1-3; unclear D gene. V was shortened by 6 bases and J by 0 bases, with 15 bases between the two germline ends. The germline CDR1 and CDR2 sequences are MNHNY and SVGAGI (reference sequence). The CDR3 runs 16 residues. CDR3 in amino acids: CASSPAVQFSGNTIYF. Here the CDR3 DNA reads TGTGCCAGCAGCCCGGCGGTCCAGTTCTCTGGAAACACCATATATTTT.

The gene calls are TRBV27 and TRBJ1-4; D is undetermined. Germline lookup yields CDR1 MNHEY and CDR2 SMNVEV (reference sequence). The CDR3 is made up of 16 amino acids. V lost 6 bases, J lost 2 bases, and 16 bases lay in between. In DNA form, the CDR3 reads TGTGCCAGCAGGCGAACTTCCCCCAGTACTAATGAAAAACTGTTTTTT. Its protein is CASRRTSPSTNEKLFF.

V gene TRBV6-4 combines with J gene TRBJ1-6, with D unresolved. Trimming left V 0 bases short and J 7 bases short, with 7 bases between. The CDR3 is 14 amino acids. Germline V gene data show CDR1 as MRHNA and CDR2 as SNTAGT. The CDR3 coding sequence is TGTGCCAGCAGTGACTCGATAGGGAATTCACCCCTCCACTTT. Its protein is CASSDSIGNSPLHF.

The rearrangement joins TRBV9 to TRBJ2-5, with D unresolved. Trimming left V 4 bases short and J 0 bases short, with 7 bases between. CDR3 length equals 13 residues. The germline V gene has CDR1 SGDLS and CDR2 YYNGEE. For the CDR3, the DNA is TGTGCCAGCAGCTCCCCGTACCAAGAGACCCAGTACTTC. It encodes CASSSPYQETQYF.

The chain recombines TRBV10-3 with TRBJ2-7; tentatively, D is TRBD1 (6 bases). Germline CDR1 ENHRY, CDR2 SYGVKD. Trimming took 9 bases from V and 2 from J, leaving 11 bases between them. The CDR3 sequence is 12 residues long. In nucleotides, the CDR3 is TGTGCCATACAGGGCCCGACCTACGAGCAGTACTTC. Encoded protein: CAIQGPTYEQYF.

CDR3 in amino acids: CASGLGTASNQPQHF. The DNA for the CDR3 is TGTGCCAGTGGGCTTGGGACGGCGAGCAATCAGCCCCAGCATTTT. V usage is TRBV19 and J usage is TRBJ1-5; D might be TRBD1 (5 bases). Deletions cut 8 bases from V and 1 base from J, with 15 bases between. Germline V lookup: CDR1 LNHDA, CDR2 SQIVND (reference sequence). This CDR3 comprises 15 residues.

The chain joins TRBV5-1 to TRBJ2-7; D unclear. With 0 bases removed from V and 13 bases from J, the gap between germline ends came to 20 bases. Germline V CDR1 and CDR2: SGHRS, YFSETQ. CDR3 length equals 14 residues. This CDR3 reads CASSLGPSREVEYF. The DNA of the CDR3 is TGCGCCAGCAGCTTGGGGCCGAGTCGTGAGGTGGAATACTTC.

CDR3 bases: TGTGCCAGCAGACCTCCGGGCCCCAATCCTGGGGAGCAGTACTTC. This gives the protein CASRPPGPNPGEQYF. V and J are TRBV6-2 or TRBV6-3 and TRBJ2-7; D call uncertain. CDR1 is MNHEY, CDR2 SVGEGT, per germline. CDR3 length: 15 amino acids. Trimming stripped 6 bases from V and 7 bases from J, with 22 bases between.

The sample holds one count of this clone. The chain recombines TRBV7-9 with TRBJ1-4; D remains ambiguous. Germline CDR1 reads SEHNR; CDR2 reads FQNEAQ (reference sequence). The CDR3 is 15 residues long. The V gene lost 4 bases and the J gene lost 2 bases, with 11 bases spanning the gap. The CDR3 here is CASSSARRTNEKLFF. CDR3 nucleotide sequence: TGTGCCAGCAGCTCCGCTAGAAGGACTAATGAAAAACTGTTTTTT.

The V call is TRBV20-1, the J call TRBJ2-1; 7 nucleotides agree with TRBD2. The CDR3 length is 11 residues. The V gene end was trimmed by 6 bases and the J gene end by 10 bases; junction bases not matched to a gene: 6. Germline V CDR1 and CDR2: DFQATT, SNEGSKA (reference sequence). CDR3 loop: CSATSAGEQFF. CDR3 DNA: TGCAGTGCAACTAGCGCAGGCGAGCAGTTCTTC.

The chain links TRBV7-8 to TRBJ1-4; D not certain. V was clipped by 0 bases and J by 7 bases, with 12 bases between them. CDR1 and CDR2 from the germline V gene are SGHVS and FQNEAQ. The CDR3 loop spans 15 amino acids. The CDR3, as DNA: TGTGCCAGCAGCTTAGCGATAGCAGATCCTGAAAAACTGTTTTTT. Its protein product is CASSLAIADPEKLFF.

The sample holds many counts of this clone. The rearrangement links TRBV28 to TRBJ1-1; D remains unclear. This CDR3 has 15 amino acids. The V and J ends lost 3 bases and 0 bases respectively, with 11 bases between them. The V gene's germline CDR1 is MDHEN and CDR2 SYDVKM. The CDR3 DNA reads as TGTGCCAGCAGTTTGGAACAAGCCGTGAACACTGAAGCTTTCTTT. As protein: CASSLEQAVNTEAFF.

The gene calls are TRBV10-2 and TRBJ1-1; weak D call: TRBD1 (6 bases). The CDR3 has 15 residues. Deletions cut 2 bases from V and 6 bases from J, with 16 bases between. Per germline, CDR1 WSHSY and CDR2 SAAADI. CDR3 region: CASSERGPGLAEAFF. Here the CDR3 DNA reads TGCGCCAGCAGTGAGCGGGGGCCCGGGTTGGCTGAAGCTTTCTTT.

This clone was seen once. The CDR3 sequence: CASSIGGQGYGYTF. Written as DNA, the CDR3 is TGTGCCAGTAGTATAGGTGGACAGGGGTATGGCTACACCTTC. The V and J genes are TRBV19 and TRBJ1-2; the match to TRBD1 covers 9 bases. V was pared by 1 base and J by 5 bases, with 2 bases of the junction left unmatched. Germline CDR1 reads LNHDA; CDR2 reads SQIVND (reference sequence). The CDR3 runs to 14 residues.

CDR3 region: CASSEARRSEQYF. The CDR3 nucleotides read TGTGCCAGCAGTGAAGCGAGGAGAAGCGAGCAGTACTTC. The rearrangement joins TRBV2 to TRBJ2-7; D not certain. Germline CDR1 is SNHLY and CDR2 is FYNNEI. Between the trimmed V and J ends, which lost 0 bases and 6 bases, there was a span of 9 bases. The CDR3 length is 13 residues. The whole variable domain, remainder taken from reference TRBV2 and TRBJ2-7, is EPEVTQTPSHQVTQMGQEVILRCVPISNHLYFYWYRQILGQKVEFLVSFYNNEISEKSEIFDDQFSVERPDGSNFTLKIRSTKLEDSAMYFCASSEARRSEQYFGPGTRLTVT.

The rearrangement joins TRBV19 to TRBJ1-1; a possible D gene is TRBD1 (6 bases). Germline CDR1 reads LNHDA; CDR2 reads SQIVND (reference sequence). CDR3 size: 13 residues. The germline V and J ends were trimmed by 7 bases and 8 bases, with 17 bases remaining between them. CDR3 loop: CASKFAGGLEAFF. DNA for the CDR3: TGTGCCAGTAAATTCGCGGGGGGCTTAGAAGCTTTCTTT.

This clone was detected once. The rearrangement joins TRBV10-3 to TRBJ2-5; weak D call: TRBD1 (6 bases). Trimming removed 5 bases at V and 3 bases at J, with 7 bases between. The germline V gene has CDR1 ENHRY and CDR2 SYGVKD. This CDR3 spans 12 amino acids. CDR3 residues: CAISRTEETQYF. The CDR3 nucleotides are TGTGCCATCAGTAGGACAGAAGAGACCCAGTACTTC.

The chain links TRBV5-6 to TRBJ1-1; D is undetermined. The ends were cut back, 0 bases at V and 1 base at J, with 7 bases in the middle. Germline lookup yields CDR1 SGHDT and CDR2 YYEEEE. CDR3 length: 14 residues. CDR3 nucleotide sequence: TGTGCCAGCAGCTTGGTCCCCCGGAACACTGAAGCTTTCTTT. The encoded protein is CASSLVPRNTEAFF.